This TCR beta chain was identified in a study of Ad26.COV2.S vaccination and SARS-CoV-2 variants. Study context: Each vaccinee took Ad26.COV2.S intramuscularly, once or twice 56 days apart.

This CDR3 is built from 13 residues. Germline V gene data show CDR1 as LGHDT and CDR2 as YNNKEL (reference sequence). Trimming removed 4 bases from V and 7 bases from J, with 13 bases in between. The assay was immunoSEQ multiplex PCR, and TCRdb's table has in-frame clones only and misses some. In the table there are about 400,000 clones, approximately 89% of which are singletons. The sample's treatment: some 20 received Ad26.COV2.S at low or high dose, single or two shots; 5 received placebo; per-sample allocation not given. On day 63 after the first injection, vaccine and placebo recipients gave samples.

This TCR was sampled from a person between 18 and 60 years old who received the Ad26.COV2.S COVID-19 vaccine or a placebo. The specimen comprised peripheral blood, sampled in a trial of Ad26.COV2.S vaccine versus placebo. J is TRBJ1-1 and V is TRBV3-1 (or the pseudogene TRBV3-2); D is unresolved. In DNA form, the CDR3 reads TGTGCCAGCAGCCCTAGCGGGTCAGTTGAAGCTTTCTTT. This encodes CASSPSGSVEAFF.